Presented here are 16 T cell receptor beta chains from one specimen sequenced in a study of CD8+ T cells in alopecia areata. CD4, CD8alpha, NKG2D, NKG2ACE and other markers guided sorting of pooled cutaneous lymph node cells. Following extraction, RNA underwent reverse transcription to cDNA, which served as the sequencing template. The table came from immunoSEQ multiplex PCR; TCRdb's copy has only in-frame clones and leaves some out. There are under 350,000 clones in the sample, none observed a single time. The sequenced sample was CD4+ T cells sorted from a lymph node. Receptors were obtained from a C3H/HeJ mouse with alopecia areata. The MHC haplotype recorded for the strain is H2-k.

With respect to this clone: Here the gene names and germline are mouse. The CDR3 end lies 4 residues beyond the end of the read and is filled in from the germline J gene. The V call is TRBV13-3, the J call TRBJ1-1; 9 nucleotides match TRBD1. The CDR3 sequence is 13 residues long. Trimming took 9 bases from V and 3 from J; bases not matched to a gene: 6. Germline V lookup: CDR1 NNHDY, CDR2 SYVADS. CDR3 loop: CATRDRAYTEVFF. The sequenced part of the CDR3 DNA is TGTGCCACCAGGGACAGGGCTTACACA.

Comments on this clone: The germline and genes are mouse ones. With the read ending 4 residues before the CDR3 end, the germline J gene is used to fill in that end. The chain employs TRBV1 and TRBJ2-1; 11 bases line up with TRBD1. V gave up 4 bases and J gave up 2 bases; unmatched junction bases: 1. Germline V gene lookup returns CDR1 NSQYPW and CDR2 LRSPGD (reference sequence). The CDR3 runs to 15 residues. CDR3 amino acids: CTCSEDRGHYAEQFF. The part of the CDR3 DNA that was read is TGCACCTGCAGTGAGGACAGGGGGCACTATGCT.

A remark on this clone: Mouse names are used for the genes. Read sequence stops 4 residues before the CDR3 end, and the germline J gene provides the missing end. This chain uses TRBV5 with TRBJ2-7; 9 bases match TRBD2. Germline CDR1 and CDR2: LGHNA and YNLKQL (reference sequence). The CDR3 sequence is 15 residues long. CDR3 DNA (partial): TGTGCCAGCAGCCAAGAAGTACTGGGGGGTTAT. This encodes CASSQEVLGGY. The CDR3 as a whole reads CASSQEVLGGYEQYF.

This clone came up a few times. The gene names given are mouse names. CDR3 DNA, as far as it was read: TGTGCTAGCAGTAGAGATACAGGGGCCACA. Protein sequence: CASSRDTGAT. The full CDR3 reads CASSRDTGATEVFF. The genes are TRBV17 and TRBJ1-1; 7 nucleotides agree with TRBD1. The sequenced fragment ends 4 residues before the CDR3 boundary, so the rest is inferred from the germline J gene. The CDR3 sequence is 14 residues long. Germline values: CDR1 MNHDT, CDR2 YYDKIL. The ends lost 0 bases at V and 4 bases at J; junction bases unmatched: 2.

This clone was seen a handful of times. Mouse gene names and germline throughout. The CDR3 end is not reached by the read, which stops 4 residues before it; the germline J gene fills it in. The chain has TRBV13-1 and TRBJ2-3; maybe TRBD2 (6 bases). Germline values: CDR1 NSHNY, CDR2 SYGAGN. The V gene lost 2 bases and the J gene lost 0 bases, with 16 bases spanning the gap. There are 17 residues in the CDR3. The CDR3 reads CASSEAQGLPSAETLYF. The CDR3 bases that were read are TGTGCCAGCAGTGAGGCCCAGGGACTTCCTAGTGCAGAA.

This clone was observed a few times. Mouse gene names and germline throughout. The read halts 4 residues ahead of the CDR3 end, with the missing end drawn from the germline J gene. The chain recombines TRBV31 with TRBJ2-4; D is unresolved. The CDR3 is made up of 13 amino acids. V was cut by 1 base and J by 0 bases, with 5 bases left in between. The germline V gene encodes CDR1 GKSSPN and CDR2 SITVG. CDR3 DNA, as far as it was read: TGTGCCTGGAGTCCGACTAGTCAAAAC. It is translated as CAWSPTSQN. The full CDR3 reads CAWSPTSQNTLYF.

In this sample, this clone turned up a few times. Gene names refer to mouse genes. The CDR3 end lies 4 residues beyond the end of the read and is filled in from the germline J gene. The V gene is TRBV13-1, the J gene TRBJ2-7; D is perhaps TRBD2 (6 bases). Germline values: CDR1 NSHNY, CDR2 SYGAGN. The CDR3 covers 15 residues. The CDR3 protein is CASSERLGQSDEQYF. The DNA read from the CDR3 is TGTGCCAGCAGTGAAAGGCTGGGGCAGTCGGAT.

This clone was picked up many times. Germline and genes here are mouse. The read stops 4 residues short of the end of the CDR3; the missing end is completed from the germline J gene. This chain connects TRBV14 to TRBJ2-2, with a possible D match to TRBD1 (5 bases). V was shortened by 7 bases and J by 1 base, with 8 bases between the two germline ends. The CDR3 has 13 amino acids. Looked up from germline, CDR1 is SGHDT and CDR2 is FRDEAV. The DNA read from the CDR3 is TGTGCCAGCGTCCAGGGAAACACCGGG. It translates to CASVQGNTG. The full CDR3 reads CASVQGNTGQLYF.

This clone was seen repeatedly, ten times or more. These gene names are mouse names. The sequenced fragment ends 4 residues before the CDR3 boundary, so the rest is inferred from the germline J gene. This chain joins TRBV1 and TRBJ2-5; tentative D call: TRBD1 (5 bases). Germline V gene lookup returns CDR1 NSQYPW and CDR2 LRSPGD (reference sequence). The CDR3 covers 14 residues. The CDR3 sequence is CTCSADPREDTQYF. Incomplete CDR3 DNA: TGCACCTGCAGTGCAGATCCCAGGGAAGAC.

The sample holds a few counts of this clone. Gene names are the mouse ones. The DNA ends 4 residues before the CDR3 does, and the rest of the CDR3 is filled in from the germline J gene. This chain joins TRBV19 and TRBJ1-1, with TRBD1 identical over 10 bases. The V gene end was trimmed by 5 bases and the J gene end by 0 bases; junction bases not matched to a gene: 4. CDR3 size: 15 residues. The germline CDR1 and CDR2 sequences are FNHDT and SITEND (reference sequence). The CDR3 DNA, read in part, is TGTGCCAGCAGGCGGACAGGGGGGTCAAACACA. It codes for CASRRTGGSNT. The CDR3 as a whole reads CASRRTGGSNTEVFF.

Comments on this clone: The germline and genes are mouse ones. The read finishes 4 residues shy of the CDR3 end, and the germline J gene is used to complete it. This sample includes further DNA sequences coding for the same CDR3. The V gene is TRBV31, the J gene TRBJ2-5, with a weak D call TRBD1 (5 bases). This CDR3 region has 13 residues. Per the germline V gene, CDR1 is GKSSPN and CDR2 is SITVG. The CDR3 DNA, read in part, is TGTGCCTGGAGTCTAGGACAAAAAGAC. Its protein is CAWSLGQKD. The whole CDR3 is CAWSLGQKDTQYF.

In regard to this clone: Mouse gene names and germline throughout. Read sequence stops 4 residues before the CDR3 end, and the germline J gene provides the missing end. The same CDR3 also results from other DNA sequences found in this sample. The chain links TRBV5 to TRBJ1-1; D unresolved. The germline V gene encodes CDR1 LGHNA and CDR2 YNLKQL (reference sequence). CDR3 size: 13 residues. V was clipped by 0 bases and J by 1 base, with 3 bases between them. CDR3 DNA (partial): TGTGCCAGCAGCCAAGAAGGGAACACA. Amino acids: CASSQEGNT. Given in full, the CDR3 is CASSQEGNTEVFF.

This clone was seen a few times. Genes here carry mouse names. Read sequence stops 4 residues before the CDR3 end, and the germline J gene provides the missing end. The genes are TRBV13-1 and TRBJ2-2; 9 positions match TRBD1. This CDR3 comprises 14 residues. Germline loops: CDR1 NSHNY, CDR2 SYGAGN. The ends lost 7 bases at V and 3 bases at J; junction bases unmatched: 4. Incomplete CDR3 DNA: TGTGCCAGCTCCGGGACAGGGTACACCGGG. This gives the protein CASSGTGYTG. The full CDR3 reads CASSGTGYTGQLYF.

This clone was observed a handful of times. Genes here carry mouse names. The read terminates 4 residues before the CDR3 end, so the remaining end is supplied by the germline J gene. Different DNA sequences within this sample yield the same CDR3. The chain employs TRBV1 and TRBJ1-2; D call uncertain. The CDR3 loop spans 13 amino acids. Germline lookup yields CDR1 NSQYPW and CDR2 LRSPGD (reference sequence). V lost 4 bases and J 0 bases, leaving 6 bases between the germline ends. This CDR3 reads CTCSGSANSDYTF. The sequenced part of the CDR3 DNA is TGCACCTGCAGTGGCAGTGCAAACTCC.

This clone was observed a few times. Any gene name here is a mouse gene name. The sequence runs out 4 residues before the end of the CDR3; the remainder is reconstructed from the germline J gene. The chain recombines TRBV13-2 with TRBJ2-4, with 7 bases aligning to TRBD2. CDR1 and CDR2 (germline): NNHNN, SYGAGS (reference sequence). This CDR3 contains 16 residues. V lost 0 bases, J lost 0 bases, and 4 bases stayed unmatched. The CDR3 region is CASGDAWGTSQNTLYF. Partial CDR3 DNA: TGTGCCAGCGGTGATGCCTGGGGGACTAGTCAAAAC.

Concerning this clone: The gene names here belong to mouse. The read finishes 4 residues shy of the CDR3 end, and the germline J gene is used to complete it. Other DNA sequences from this sample encode an identical CDR3 as well. This chain joins TRBV5 and TRBJ2-3; no reliable D call. CDR1 and CDR2 from the germline V gene are LGHNA and YNLKQL (reference sequence). V lost 1 base to trimming and J lost 0 bases, with 8 bases between them. The CDR3 length is 15 residues. CDR3 residues: CASSQGGSSAETLYF. The sequenced CDR3 bases are TGTGCCAGCAGCCAAGGGGGTTCTAGTGCAGAA.